This TCR beta chain is from a study of blood T cells in healthy people across ages. CDR3 length: 15 amino acids. The germline gives CDR1 SGDLS, CDR2 YYNGEE. A second PCR, run for roughly 6 to 11 cycles, used a sample-barcoded 5' primer plus a J-beta primer mix. All cDNA molecules were each tagged by a template-switch adaptor with 12 random nucleotides. MiXCR was run by TCRdb on the 5' RACE reads, yielding one entry per CDR3 protein. The repertoire holds approximately 780,000 distinct CDR3 sequences, with approximately 24% as singletons. Samples had at least 6.5 million PBMCs isolated from them. This clonotype has only a few counts. The same data also went into a second study, on T cells of mothers and their children. In that study: Evidence of persistent microchimeric T cell clones was absent.

V usage is TRBV9 and J usage is TRBJ2-1; 9 nucleotides match TRBD2. The end of the DNA is better explained by TRBJ2-7, so the J call may be wrong. This sequence was found in a boy between 5 and 17 years old in good health. The material sequenced was blood. The CDR3 bases are TGTGCCAGCAGCGTAGGCATTAGCGGGGGTAGCGAGCAGTACTTC. Its translation is CASSVGISGGSEQYF.